This T cell receptor beta chain is from a study of cytomegalovirus exposure and HLA in healthy donors. The CDR3 covers 15 residues. Unmatched junction bases numbered 6, after V lost 5 bases and J lost 3 bases. Per the germline V gene, CDR1 is LGHNA and CDR2 is YNFKEQ. Study-level points and caveats: Serostatus for CMV was the only available immune exposure information. Later work associated fewer than 20,000 TCR beta sequences with HLA alleles at 0.05 false discovery rate.

A multiplex PCR was run with 60 Vbeta primers and 13 Jbeta primers. Assay: immunoSEQ multiplex PCR; the TCRdb copy retains only in-frame clones and omits some. Seen here are about 190,000 clones, 82% observed once, and the top ten hold approximately 0.8%. This clone is a singleton in its sample. The antigen is unknown. Input material: PBMCs. This TCR was sampled from a woman under 30 in good health and CMV-seronegative. The chain joins TRBV4-2 to TRBJ1-5; 8 bases align to TRBD1. DNA of the CDR3: TGTGCCAGCAGCGGTGGGACAGGCGACAATCAGCCCCAGCATTTT. Amino acid sequence: CASSGGTGDNQPQHF.